This paragraph reports one T cell receptor (beta chain). This could be a read error, since a much larger clone is one nucleotide away. Sample-barcoded 5' priming and a J-beta primer mix drove a second PCR of roughly 6 to 12 cycles. Each cDNA molecule was tagged by a template-switch adaptor that had 12 random nucleotides. In TCRdb, the 5' RACE reads were re-called with MiXCR into one record per CDR3 protein. Of about 970,000 distinct CDR3 sequences listed, roughly half are singletons. The data were obtained in a study of blood T cells in healthy people across ages. With 1 base removed from V and 2 bases from J, the gap between germline ends came to 6 bases. The germline V gene encodes CDR1 SGHRS and CDR2 YFSETQ. The CDR3 spans 13 residues.

This sequence joins TRBV5-1 and TRBJ2-5; D is unclear. This TCR derives from a woman aged 60-75 years in good health. The sequencing input was blood. This CDR3 is CASSLCRQETQYF. Here the CDR3 DNA reads TGCGCCAGCAGCTTGTGCAGGCAAGAGACCCAGTACTTC.